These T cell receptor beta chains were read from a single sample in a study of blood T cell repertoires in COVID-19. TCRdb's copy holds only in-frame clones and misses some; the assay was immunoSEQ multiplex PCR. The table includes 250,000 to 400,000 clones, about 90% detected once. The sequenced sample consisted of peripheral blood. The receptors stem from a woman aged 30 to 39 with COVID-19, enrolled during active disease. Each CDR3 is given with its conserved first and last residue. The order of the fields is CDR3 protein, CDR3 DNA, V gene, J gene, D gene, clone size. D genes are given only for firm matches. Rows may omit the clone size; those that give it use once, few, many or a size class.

cdr3_aa: CASRLDPADTQYF; cdr3_nt: TGTGCCAGCAGATTAGACCCGGCAGATACGCAGTATTTT; v_call: TRBV7-6; j_call: TRBJ2-3; d_call: NA; clone_size: once
cdr3_aa: CASSGRDRGYGYTF; cdr3_nt: TGTGCCAGCAGTGGCCGGGACAGGGGTTATGGCTACACCTTC; v_call: TRBV6-6; j_call: TRBJ1-2; d_call: TRBD1; clone_size: NA
cdr3_aa: CASSLVLGETEAFF; cdr3_nt: TGTGCCAGCAGCTTAGTGCTGGGAGAGACTGAAGCTTTCTTT; v_call: TRBV11-2; j_call: TRBJ1-1; d_call: NA; clone_size: NA
cdr3_aa: CASSYMSAGGSYEQYF; cdr3_nt: TGTGCCAGCAGTTACATGTCGGCGGGAGGGTCCTACGAGCAGTACTTC; v_call: TRBV6-6; j_call: TRBJ2-7; d_call: TRBD2; clone_size: NA
cdr3_aa: CASSLDRKNTEAFF; cdr3_nt: TGTGCCAGCAGCTTAGACAGAAAGAACACTGAAGCTTTCTTT; v_call: TRBV7-3; j_call: TRBJ1-1; d_call: NA; clone_size: NA
cdr3_aa: CSALSRNEQFF; cdr3_nt: TGCAGTGCCCTATCGAGGAATGAGCAGTTCTTC; v_call: TRBV20-1; j_call: TRBJ2-1; d_call: NA; clone_size: NA
cdr3_aa: CASSEARRGLGYGYTF; cdr3_nt: TGTGCCAGCAGTGAAGCGCGGAGGGGGCTTGGCTATGGCTACACCTTC; v_call: TRBV6-1; j_call: TRBJ1-2; d_call: TRBD1; clone_size: NA
cdr3_aa: CASSKGDIISYEQYF; cdr3_nt: TGTGCCAGCAGCAAGGGGGACATAATCTCCTACGAGCAGTACTTC; v_call: TRBV3-1/TRBV3-2; j_call: TRBJ2-7; d_call: NA; clone_size: NA
cdr3_aa: CASNLGTSGTDTQYF; cdr3_nt: TGTGCCAGCAATCTAGGGACTAGCGGGACAGATACGCAGTATTTT; v_call: TRBV28; j_call: TRBJ2-3; d_call: TRBD2; clone_size: NA
cdr3_aa: CASSLESRALGTDTQYF; cdr3_nt: TGCGCCAGCAGCTTGGAATCGCGGGCTTTGGGCACAGATACGCAGTATTTT; v_call: TRBV5-1; j_call: TRBJ2-3; d_call: NA; clone_size: NA
cdr3_aa: CATSRDRYSGNTIYF; cdr3_nt: TGTGCCACCAGCAGAGACAGGTACTCTGGAAACACCATATATTTT; v_call: TRBV15; j_call: TRBJ1-3; d_call: NA; clone_size: NA
cdr3_aa: CAWSPLGVSGPGLGIF; cdr3_nt: TGTGCCTGGAGTCCCCTCGGGGTTTCAGGACCCGGCCTGGGGATCTTC; v_call: TRBV30; j_call: TRBJ2-1; d_call: NA; clone_size: NA
cdr3_aa: CATGQEAEKLFF; cdr3_nt: TGCGCCACAGGACAGGAGGCTGAAAAACTGTTTTTT; v_call: TRBV10-1; j_call: TRBJ1-4; d_call: TRBD1; clone_size: NA
cdr3_aa: CAWSLTSGTGEQYF; cdr3_nt: TGTGCCTGGAGTTTGACTAGCGGGACGGGCGAGCAGTACTTC; v_call: TRBV30; j_call: TRBJ2-7; d_call: TRBD2; clone_size: NA
cdr3_aa: CASSWGQATEKLFF; cdr3_nt: TGTGCCAGCAGCTGGGGACAGGCCACTGAAAAACTGTTTTTT; v_call: TRBV7-8; j_call: TRBJ1-4; d_call: TRBD1; clone_size: NA
cdr3_aa: CASSQSVSGNTIYF; cdr3_nt: TGCGCCAGCAGTCAATCCGTCTCTGGAAACACCATATATTTT; v_call: TRBV23-1; j_call: TRBJ1-3; d_call: NA; clone_size: NA
cdr3_aa: CATCYISNQPQHF; cdr3_nt: TGTGCCACCTGCTATATTAGCAATCAGCCCCAGCATTTT; v_call: TRBV10-3; j_call: TRBJ1-5; d_call: NA; clone_size: NA
cdr3_aa: CASRPGGRNQPQHF; cdr3_nt: TGTGCCAGCAGGCCAGGGGGGCGCAATCAGCCCCAGCATTTT; v_call: TRBV6-5; j_call: TRBJ1-5; d_call: TRBD1; clone_size: NA
cdr3_aa: CASSSDRQPPREKLFF; cdr3_nt: TGTGCCAGCAGCTCGGACCGACAGCCGCCGCGAGAAAAACTGTTTTTT; v_call: TRBV9; j_call: TRBJ1-4; d_call: NA; clone_size: NA
cdr3_aa: CASVRTSGTYEQYF; cdr3_nt: TGTGCCAGCGTCCGGACTAGCGGAACCTACGAGCAGTACTTC; v_call: TRBV6-5; j_call: TRBJ2-7; d_call: TRBD2; clone_size: NA
cdr3_aa: CAALQGAQNTYGYTF; cdr3_nt: TGTGCTGCCCTCCAGGGGGCCCAAAATACCTATGGCTACACCTTC; v_call: TRBV30; j_call: TRBJ1-2; d_call: TRBD1; clone_size: NA
cdr3_aa: CASSETRNTGELFF; cdr3_nt: TGTGCCAGCAGTGAAACTAGAAACACCGGGGAGCTGTTTTTT; v_call: TRBV2; j_call: TRBJ2-2; d_call: NA; clone_size: NA
cdr3_aa: CASSFKAGSNEKLFF; cdr3_nt: TGTGCCAGCAGTTTTAAGGCAGGTAGTAATGAAAAACTGTTTTTT; v_call: TRBV27; j_call: TRBJ1-4; d_call: NA; clone_size: once
cdr3_aa: CSVAGTEGYNEQFF; cdr3_nt: TGCAGCGTGGCCGGGACGGAGGGATACAATGAGCAGTTCTTC; v_call: TRBV29-1; j_call: TRBJ2-1; d_call: NA; clone_size: NA
cdr3_aa: CASSPDRDWAEAFF; cdr3_nt: TGTGCCAGCAGCCCCGACAGGGACTGGGCTGAAGCTTTCTTT; v_call: TRBV3-1/TRBV3-2; j_call: TRBJ1-1; d_call: TRBD1; clone_size: NA
cdr3_aa: CASSSGQGETQYF; cdr3_nt: TGTGCCAGCAGCTCGGGACAGGGAGAGACCCAGTACTTC; v_call: TRBV7-7; j_call: TRBJ2-5; d_call: TRBD1; clone_size: NA
cdr3_aa: CASRDSPSSYNEQFF; cdr3_nt: TGTGCCAGCAGGGACAGCCCGAGCTCCTACAATGAGCAGTTCTTC; v_call: TRBV6-5; j_call: TRBJ2-1; d_call: NA; clone_size: NA
cdr3_aa: CASSLFARGEQYF; cdr3_nt: TGTGCCAGCAGCTTGTTCGCTAGGGGTGAGCAGTACTTC; v_call: TRBV11-2; j_call: TRBJ2-7; d_call: NA; clone_size: NA
cdr3_aa: CASSWGTPTYEQYF; cdr3_nt: TGCGCCAGCAGCTGGGGGACTCCAACCTACGAGCAGTACTTC; v_call: TRBV5-1; j_call: TRBJ2-7; d_call: NA; clone_size: once
cdr3_aa: CASSLVASNEQFF; cdr3_nt: TGTGCCAGCAGCTTGGTGGCTTCCAATGAGCAGTTCTTC; v_call: TRBV5-4; j_call: TRBJ2-1; d_call: NA; clone_size: NA
cdr3_aa: CASSLGNTGGRTEAFF; cdr3_nt: TGTGCCAGCAGCTTAGGTAACACAGGGGGGAGGACTGAAGCTTTCTTT; v_call: TRBV11-2; j_call: TRBJ1-1; d_call: TRBD1; clone_size: NA
cdr3_aa: CASSYTGEGNTIYF; cdr3_nt: TGTGCCAGCAGTTACACAGGGGAAGGAAACACCATATATTTT; v_call: TRBV27; j_call: TRBJ1-3; d_call: TRBD1; clone_size: NA
cdr3_aa: CASSFEALREQYF; cdr3_nt: TGTGCCAGCAGCTTTGAGGCTCTACGCGAGCAGTACTTC; v_call: TRBV7-2; j_call: TRBJ2-7; d_call: NA; clone_size: NA
cdr3_aa: CASSARPGQGAKAFF; cdr3_nt: TGTGCCAGCAGCGCTCGACCGGGACAGGGGGCCAAAGCTTTCTTT; v_call: TRBV7-2; j_call: TRBJ1-1; d_call: TRBD1; clone_size: NA
cdr3_aa: CASSVGQQNTEAFF; cdr3_nt: TGTGCCAGCAGCGTTGGACAGCAGAACACTGAAGCTTTCTTT; v_call: TRBV7-9; j_call: TRBJ1-1; d_call: NA; clone_size: NA
cdr3_aa: CASRQDTYGYTF; cdr3_nt: TGTGCCAGCAGACAGGATACCTATGGCTACACCTTC; v_call: TRBV2; j_call: TRBJ1-2; d_call: NA; clone_size: few
cdr3_aa: CAWSASYEQYF; cdr3_nt: TGTGCCTGGAGTGCATCCTACGAGCAGTACTTC; v_call: TRBV30; j_call: TRBJ2-7; d_call: NA; clone_size: NA
cdr3_aa: CATSDGQAGSYNEQFF; cdr3_nt: TGTGCCACCAGTGATGGACAGGCGGGCTCCTACAATGAGCAGTTCTTC; v_call: TRBV24-1; j_call: TRBJ2-1; d_call: TRBD1; clone_size: NA
cdr3_aa: CASSLEWTSGKQFF; cdr3_nt: TGTGCCAGCAGCTTAGAGTGGACTAGCGGCAAGCAGTTCTTC; v_call: TRBV7-2; j_call: TRBJ2-1; d_call: TRBD2; clone_size: NA
cdr3_aa: CASSLLGAARSTDTQYF; cdr3_nt: TGCGCCAGCAGCTTGTTAGGGGCCGCTAGGAGCACAGATACGCAGTATTTT; v_call: TRBV5-1; j_call: TRBJ2-3; d_call: NA; clone_size: NA
cdr3_aa: CASSLAGNHGGTEAFF; cdr3_nt: TGTGCCAGCAGCTTAGCAGGAAACCACGGGGGGACTGAAGCTTTCTTT; v_call: TRBV7-8; j_call: TRBJ1-1; d_call: NA; clone_size: NA
cdr3_aa: CASRYRTTGSDTQYF; cdr3_nt: TGTGCCAGCAGATATCGGACGACAGGGTCAGATACGCAGTATTTT; v_call: TRBV2; j_call: TRBJ2-3; d_call: TRBD1; clone_size: NA
cdr3_aa: CASSSPGTGPNIQYF; cdr3_nt: TGTGCCAGCAGTTCTCCCGGGACAGGGCCGAACATTCAGTACTTC; v_call: TRBV28; j_call: TRBJ2-4; d_call: TRBD1; clone_size: NA